This T cell receptor beta chain was captured by sequencing in a study of T-cell memory formation after mild COVID-19. Study as a whole: Largely, TCR clusters stayed within a single donor.

TCRdb re-analysed the 5' RACE reads in MiXCR, keeping a single row per CDR3 protein. The profile shows about 430,000 distinct CDR3 sequences, 20% to 25% of them singletons. CDR1 is ENHRY, CDR2 SYGVKD, per germline. The trim removed 6 bases at V and 8 bases at J, leaving 12 bases unmatched. The CDR3 is 15 residues long. This clonotype appeared a few times. Its antigen is unidentified. The study, taken as a whole, reports: CD4+ bias marked clones expanding day 15 to 37, unlike balanced contracting clones. CD4+ contracting clones were mainly CM and EM; CD8+ ones, EMRA.

The source of this sequence is an adult woman who had mild COVID-19 (a few samples of this study predate the infection). Cell type and time point are not known. The material sequenced was PBMCs or a T cell subset sorted from them (not recorded which). The chain uses TRBV10-3 and TRBJ2-1; 8 positions match TRBD2. CDR3 in amino acids: CAIRTGTSRVDEQFF. In nucleotides, the CDR3 is TGTGCCATCAGAACCGGGACTAGTCGTGTCGATGAGCAGTTCTTC.